Listed here is a single TCR beta chain. V lost 5 bases and J lost 2; bases outside the gene matches: 9. This CDR3 spans 15 amino acids. CDR1 ENHRY and CDR2 SYGVKD come from the germline V gene. The data were taken from a study of cytomegalovirus exposure and HLA in healthy donors. Amplification used 60 Vbeta primers and 13 Jbeta primers. Clones were sequenced by immunoSEQ multiplex PCR, and TCRdb holds only the in-frame ones, with some missing. This table has about 78,000 clones, 72% appearing once. This chain connects TRBV10-3 to TRBJ2-7, with TRBD1 identical over 7 bases. Material for sequencing was PBMCs. The receptor was derived from a middle-aged woman in good health and CMV-seropositive. The CDR3, as DNA: TGTGCCATCAGTTATAGCAAGACAGGGACCTACGAGCAGTACTTC. As protein: CAISYSKTGTYEQYF.